A selection of T cell receptor beta chains follows, all from one sample in a study of T cell repertoires in cytomegalovirus infection. TCRdb re-analysed the reads in MiXCR, keeping a single row per CDR3 protein. The table shows 200,000 to 300,000 distinct CDR3 sequences, with roughly an eighth occurring only once. Sequencing input: PBMCs. These receptors all stem from a human donor in good health (CMV status not recorded). Some clones in this sample may be carry-over from other donors' samples. Each CDR3 is given without its conserved first and last residue.

v_gene	len	j_gene	CDR3aa
TRBV5-6	13	TRBJ2-5	ASSLGPSTQETQY
TRBV19	15	TRBJ2-1	ASRGLAGASSYNEQF
TRBV9	13	TRBJ2-1	ASSVLAGGDNEQF
TRBV20-1	12	TRBJ1-5	SARVPGGRQPQH
TRBV29-1	10	TRBJ2-3	SVETGADTQY
TRBV7-2	14	TRBJ1-1	ASSLGWGRGYTEAF
TRBV19	12	TRBJ2-5	ASSSPGGLKTQY
TRBV12-3/TRBV12-4	13	TRBJ1-1	ASSLGGAGNTEAF
TRBV7-9	13	TRBJ2-7	ASSPPDRVRDEQY
TRBV6-5	14	TRBJ1-1	ASSFRTARFWTEAF
TRBV11-2	14	TRBJ2-7	ASSHGGWGAPGEQY
TRBV7-2	12	TRBJ2-3	ASSPWGITDTQY
TRBV7-9	10	TRBJ2-7	ASSITGVEQY
TRBV29-1	12	TRBJ1-3	SVAAGSSGNTIY
TRBV19	13	TRBJ2-5	ASSLRQGWQETQY
TRBV6-2/TRBV6-3	11	TRBJ1-5	ASSYSWAQPQH
TRBV20-1	14	TRBJ1-1	SARDRVLGGNTEAF
TRBV12-3/TRBV12-4	10	TRBJ1-1	ASRPQGWEAF
TRBV7-2	11	TRBJ2-7	ASSFRLTYEQY
TRBV29-1	13	TRBJ2-7	SVLGTSGTSYEQY
TRBV7-2	13	TRBJ1-5	ASSLTGQGGQPQH
TRBV3-1	12	TRBJ1-5	ASSQRGDNQPQH
TRBV7-9	13	TRBJ2-3	ASSSTSGGVDTQY
TRBV7-2	11	TRBJ2-3	ASSSGGTDTQY
TRBV7-2	12	TRBJ2-7	ASSLRGQTYEQY
TRBV6-5	11	TRBJ2-7	ASSYRTDYEQY
TRBV6-2/TRBV6-3	15	TRBJ2-7	ASSYSTILQPSYEQY
TRBV2	14	TRBJ2-3	ASSEHAGQPTDTQY
TRBV6-5	12	TRBJ2-3	ASRRTGLTDTQY
TRBV19	12	TRBJ1-1	ASSVTSRSTEAF